Following are 8 T cell receptor beta chains from one sample sequenced in a study of blood T cell repertoires in COVID-19. The data were produced by immunoSEQ multiplex PCR, yet TCRdb's version contains in-frame clones alone and is incomplete. The table records around 99,000 clones, around nine tenths of them present only once. Source material: peripheral blood. The source of these receptors is a man aged 50 to 59 with acute or convalescent COVID-19.

Written as DNA, the CDR3 is TGTGCCAGCAGTTACTCAACCGGGACAACTAACTATGGCTACACCTTC. It is translated as CASSYSTGTTNYGYTF. This chain connects TRBV6-5 to TRBJ1-2; weak D call: TRBD1 (6 bases). CDR1 MNHEY and CDR2 SVGAGI come from the germline V gene. CDR3 size: 16 residues. V was trimmed by 0 bases and J by 0 bases, leaving 11 bases between them.

This sequence joins TRBV15 and TRBJ2-3; possible D gene TRBD1, 5 bases. CDR3 length equals 15 residues. V lost 4 bases and J lost 4, with 15 bases in between. CDR1 and CDR2 from the germline V gene are LNHNV and YYDKDF (reference sequence). CDR3 coding DNA: TGTGCCACCAGCATCCGCCAGGGTCCCTCAGATACGCAGTATTTT. It specifies CATSIRQGPSDTQYF.

The chain links TRBV4-3 to TRBJ1-4, with D perhaps matching TRBD1 (5 bases). Germline V gene sequence: CDR1 LGHNA, CDR2 YSLEER. CDR3 length equals 14 residues. V lost 0 bases, J lost 15 bases, and 17 bases lay in between. CDR3 residues: CASSQDRGESMVFF. The CDR3 DNA is TGCGCCAGCAGCCAAGACCGGGGGGAGTCAATGGTGTTTTTT.

This clone was detected once. This chain uses TRBV3-1 (or the pseudogene TRBV3-2) with TRBJ2-1; TRBD2 agrees at 9 bases. Germline assignment: CDR1 LGHDT and CDR2 YNNKEL (reference sequence). CDR3 length: 15 residues. The J segment lost 7 bases and the V segment lost 1 base, leaving 5 bases of the junction unmatched. The CDR3: CASSQGAGGWNEQFF. CDR3 DNA: TGTGCCAGCAGCCAAGGGGCGGGAGGGTGGAATGAGCAGTTCTTC.

V gene TRBV6-2 or TRBV6-3 combines with J gene TRBJ2-7; D not resolved. In germline, CDR1 is MNHEY, CDR2 SVGEGT. The V end lost 2 bases, the J end lost 5 bases, and 16 bases lay between the germline ends. The CDR3 totals 15 residues. Here the CDR3 DNA reads TGTGCCAGCAGTTACCCGCCTCTCAATAGCAACGAGCAGTACTTC. It is translated as CASSYPPLNSNEQYF.

This clone was detected once. This chain uses TRBV18 with TRBJ2-1; TRBD2 aligns across 10 bases. The CDR3 is made up of 15 amino acids. The J segment lost 6 bases and the V segment lost 3 bases, leaving 5 bases of the junction unmatched. Per the germline V gene, CDR1 is KGHSH and CDR2 is LQKENI. The CDR3 sequence: CASSPTSGVSNEQFF. DNA of the CDR3: TGTGCCAGCTCACCTACTAGCGGGGTCTCCAATGAGCAGTTCTTC.

The V gene is TRBV21-1, the J gene TRBJ2-1; TRBD2 is taken as the D call from the table, unchecked against the DNA. TRBV21-1 counts as a pseudogene. The CDR3 is 18 amino acids. The CDR3 here is CASSPRIPTSGRINEQFF. The CDR3 DNA follows: TGTGCCAGCAGCCCCCGAATCCCGACTAGCGGGAGGATAAATGAGCAGTTCTTC.

This clone was seen a few times. The J gene is TRBJ1-4, the V gene TRBV6-1; D might be TRBD1 (5 bases). The CDR3 is 18 amino acids. Trimming removed 0 bases from V and 6 bases from J, with 20 bases in between. Germline loops: CDR1 MNHNS, CDR2 SASEGT. The CDR3 bases are TGTGCCAGCAGTGAAGCTCGGGGACGACAGAGGAGGGATGAAAAACTGTTTTTT. It codes for CASSEARGRQRRDEKLFF.